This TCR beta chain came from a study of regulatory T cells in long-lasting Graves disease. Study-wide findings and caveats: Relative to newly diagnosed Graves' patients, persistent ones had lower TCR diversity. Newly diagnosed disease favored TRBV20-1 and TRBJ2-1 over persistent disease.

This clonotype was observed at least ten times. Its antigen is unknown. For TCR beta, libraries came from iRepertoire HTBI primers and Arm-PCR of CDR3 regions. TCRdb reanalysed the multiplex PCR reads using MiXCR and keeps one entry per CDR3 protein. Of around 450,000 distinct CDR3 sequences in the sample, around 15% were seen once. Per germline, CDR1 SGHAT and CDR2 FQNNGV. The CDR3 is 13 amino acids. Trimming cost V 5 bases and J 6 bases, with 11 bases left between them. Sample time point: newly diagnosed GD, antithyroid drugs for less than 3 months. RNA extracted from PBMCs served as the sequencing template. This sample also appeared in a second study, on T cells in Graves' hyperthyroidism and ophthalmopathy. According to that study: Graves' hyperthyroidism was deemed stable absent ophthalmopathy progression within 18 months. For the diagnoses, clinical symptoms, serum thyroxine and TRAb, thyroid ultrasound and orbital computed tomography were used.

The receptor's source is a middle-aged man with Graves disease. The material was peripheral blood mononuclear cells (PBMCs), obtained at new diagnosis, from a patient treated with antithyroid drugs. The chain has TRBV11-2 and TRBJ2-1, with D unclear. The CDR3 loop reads CASSALVRNEQFF. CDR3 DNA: TGTGCCAGCAGCGCCCTAGTGCGCAATGAGCAGTTCTTC.